The 5 T cell receptor beta chains listed next were all sequenced from one sample in a study of blood T cell repertoires in COVID-19 (dated by TCRdb to about 2020). Library method: the immunoSEQ multiplex PCR assay. TCRdb took this table from immuneACCESS and kept in-frame rearrangements with V and J called. Such tables lack part of the clones; where checked against another copy, unresolved V genes explain under half of the gap, and the rest is unexplained. Present in this sample are 150,000 or so clones, 85% to 90% of which were seen just once. The top ten constitute around 6.5% of the sample. Sequencing was performed on peripheral blood. The receptors derive from a man aged 80 or over with acute or convalescent COVID-19.

The genes are TRBV4-1 and TRBJ2-7; D perhaps matches TRBD1 (5 bases). The germline gives CDR1 MGHRA, CDR2 YSYEKL. V shed 3 bases and J shed 3 bases, with 15 bases lying between them. The length of the CDR3 is 15 residues. The CDR3 reads CASSQAPTEFYEQYF. The CDR3 DNA sequence: TGCGCCAGCAGCCAGGCCCCGACAGAATTCTACGAGCAGTACTTC.

The chain's CDR3 is CATSDPGQINTGELFF. CDR3 DNA sequence: TGTGCCACCAGTGATCCGGGACAGATTAACACCGGGGAGCTGTTTTTT. This chain joins TRBV24-1 and TRBJ2-2; TRBD1 matches 7 bases. The CDR3 is made up of 16 amino acids. CDR1 and CDR2 (germline): KGHDR, SFDVKD. Trimming at V came to 3 bases and at J to 2 bases, leaving 5 bases not matched to a gene.

The V gene is TRBV21-1, the J gene TRBJ2-3; the table assigns TRBD2, which was not confirmed against the DNA. TRBV21-1 is a listed pseudogene. The CDR3 sequence is 13 residues long. The CDR3 spells CASTRGLTDTQYF. For the CDR3, the DNA is TGTGCCAGCACCAGGGGACTAACAGATACGCAGTATTTT.

The CDR3, as DNA: TGTGCCAGCAGCCGACAGGGCTACGAGCAGTACTTC. Translation gives CASSRQGYEQYF. V and J are TRBV5-6 and TRBJ2-7; 7 bases fit TRBD1. From germline, CDR1 is SGHDT and CDR2 YYEEEE. The CDR3 runs to 12 residues. Trimming at V came to 4 bases and at J to 3 bases, leaving 1 base not matched to a gene.

The chain combines TRBV6-6 with TRBJ2-7; no clear D. V was pared by 2 bases and J by 5 bases, with 7 bases between. The CDR3 covers 12 residues. Looked up from germline, CDR1 is MNHNY and CDR2 is SVGAGI (reference sequence). Here the CDR3 reads CASSYLRDEQYF. In DNA form, the CDR3 reads TGTGCCAGCAGTTACCTTCGTGACGAGCAGTACTTC.